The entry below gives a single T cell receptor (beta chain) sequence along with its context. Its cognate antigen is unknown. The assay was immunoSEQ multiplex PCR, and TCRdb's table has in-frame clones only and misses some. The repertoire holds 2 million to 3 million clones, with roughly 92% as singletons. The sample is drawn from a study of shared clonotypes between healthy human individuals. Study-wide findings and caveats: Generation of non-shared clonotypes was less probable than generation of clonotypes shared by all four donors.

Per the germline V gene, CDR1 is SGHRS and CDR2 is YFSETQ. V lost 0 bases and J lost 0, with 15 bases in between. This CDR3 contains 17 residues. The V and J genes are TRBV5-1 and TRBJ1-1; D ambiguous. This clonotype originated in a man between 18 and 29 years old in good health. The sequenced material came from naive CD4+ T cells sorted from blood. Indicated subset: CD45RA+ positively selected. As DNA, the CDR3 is TGCGCCAGCAGCTTGGCCTCATCCAGCGCCATGAACACTGAAGCTTTCTTT. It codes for CASSLASSSAMNTEAFF.